This is a list of T cell receptor beta chains from one sample in a study of T cell repertoires in cytomegalovirus infection. TCRdb re-called the reads through MiXCR, storing one row per CDR3 protein. This table has some 270,000 distinct CDR3 sequences, over 15% appearing once. Sequences were obtained from CD8+ T cells from PBMCs. Receptor source: a human donor in good health (CMV status not recorded). Some clones in this sample may be carry-over from other donors' samples. Each CDR3 is given with its conserved first and last residue.

CASSQERLGQYQETQYF	TRBV14	TRBJ2-5
CASSVAARGDYNEQFF	TRBV9	TRBJ2-1
CASSSLGAGGSNEQFF	TRBV11-2	TRBJ2-1
CASSLAQGYQPQHF	TRBV7-8	TRBJ1-5
CASSLEVGVWSYGYTF	TRBV5-5	TRBJ1-2
CASSSRQGVSTQYF	TRBV7-8	TRBJ2-5
CASSFRPLAYEQFF	TRBV7-8	TRBJ2-1
CASSPGTGSAYNSPLHF	TRBV27	TRBJ1-6
CASSLVKSGTEAFF	TRBV7-6	TRBJ1-1
CASSLDWGGEQYF	TRBV7-6	TRBJ2-7